The 22 T cell receptor beta chains listed next were all sequenced from one sample in a study of cytomegalovirus exposure and HLA in healthy donors. Primers included in the PCR were 60 Vbeta and 13 Jbeta primers. Repertoires were generated with immunoSEQ multiplex PCR, while TCRdb's copy carries only in-frame clones and drops some. The sample lists about 160,000 clones, around 80% occurring once. The sequenced sample was PBMCs. The receptors were gathered from a man aged 35-49 years in good health and CMV-seronegative.

The chain couples TRBV28 to TRBJ1-1; a weak D match, TRBD1 (6 bases). CDR1 is MDHEN and CDR2 is SYDVKM in the germline V gene. This CDR3 has 14 residues. V was clipped by 3 bases and J by 3 bases, with 11 bases between them. Here the CDR3 DNA reads TGTGCCAGCAGTTTTGACAGGTCTTACACTGAAGCTTTCTTT. Its translation is CASSFDRSYTEAFF. The full variable domain, rest sourced from reference TRBV28 and TRBJ1-1, is DVKVTQSSRYLVKRTGEKVFLECVQDMDHENMFWYRQDPGLGLRLIYFSYDVKMKEKGDIPEGYSVSREKKERFSLILESASTNQTSMYLCASSFDRSYTEAFFGQGTRLTVV.

J is TRBJ2-7 and V is TRBV28, with a possible D match to TRBD2 (5 bases). The CDR3 extends over 13 amino acids. Trimming took off 11 bases at V and 0 bases at J, with 14 bases between the two ends. Germline CDR1 and CDR2: MDHEN and SYDVKM. The CDR3 here is CASRVDYSYEQYF. CDR3 sequence (DNA): TGTGCCTCGAGGGTAGACTACTCCTACGAGCAGTACTTC.

Note on this clone: Germline is not matched at one junction end, which may reflect a read error. The chain couples TRBV7-9 to TRBJ1-5, with D possibly TRBD1 on 6 matching bases. This CDR3 contains 14 residues. CDR1 and CDR2 (germline): SEHNR, FQNEAQ (reference sequence). The CDR3 here is CSSSLQGSNQPQHF. The CDR3, as DNA: TGTTCCAGCAGCTTACAGGGTAGCAATCAGCCCCAGCATTTT.

The V and J genes are TRBV6-5 and TRBJ2-7; 8 bases fit TRBD2. Germline CDR1 MNHEY, CDR2 SVGAGI. Germline trimming cut 5 bases from V and 1 base from J; bases unmatched to any gene: 7. The CDR3 covers 15 residues. The CDR3: CASSLVSGGSYEQYF. The CDR3 DNA is TGTGCCAGCAGTCTCGTCAGCGGGGGTTCCTACGAGCAGTACTTC.

The CDR3 loop is CARGREQSSYEQYF. The CDR3 DNA sequence: TGTGCCAGGGGGCGGGAGCAAAGCTCCTACGAGCAGTACTTC. The V gene is TRBV2, the J gene TRBJ2-7; TRBD2 aligns across 7 bases. Germline V gene data show CDR1 as SNHLY and CDR2 as FYNNEI. V shed 9 bases and J 0 bases; nucleotides not matched to a gene: 8. The CDR3 is made up of 14 amino acids.

J is TRBJ1-2 and V is TRBV29-1; D is unresolved. The CDR3 contains 14 residues. V lost 1 base and J lost 5, with 14 bases in between. Germline V lookup: CDR1 SQVTM, CDR2 ANQGSEA. In nucleotides, the CDR3 is TGCAGCGTTGAAGTAGCTGGAGGGCAATATGGCTACACCTTC. Its translation is CSVEVAGGQYGYTF.

V and J are TRBV4-1 and TRBJ2-7; the match to TRBD1 covers 7 bases. V lost 1 base to trimming and J lost 4 bases; unmatched junction nucleotides: 7. Germline assignment: CDR1 MGHRA and CDR2 YSYEKL. CDR3 size: 15 residues. Written as DNA, the CDR3 is TGCGCCAGCAGCCAAGGAGTAGGGACAGTTTACGAGCAGTACGTC. It specifies CASSQGVGTVYEQYV.

This clone was seen only a few times. The gene calls are TRBV11-2 and TRBJ2-4; the D gene is possibly TRBD2 (5 bases). The CDR3 spans 14 residues. The V end was cut by 5 bases, the J end by 7 bases, with 15 bases between. The germline CDR1 and CDR2 sequences are SGHAT and FQNNGV. Here the CDR3 reads CASSGSMGANIQYF. The DNA of the CDR3 is TGTGCCAGCAGCGGCTCAATGGGAGCCAACATTCAGTACTTC.

The chain has TRBV15 and TRBJ2-3; 8 nucleotides line up with TRBD2. J gave up 1 base and V 4 bases, and 4 bases lay outside the gene matches. This CDR3 is 15 amino acids long. The germline V gene encodes CDR1 LNHNV and CDR2 YYDKDF (reference sequence). The CDR3 sequence is CATSKLTSGTDTQYF. The CDR3 DNA sequence: TGTGCCACCAGCAAACTGACTAGCGGCACAGATACGCAGTATTTT.

V is TRBV4-1 and J is TRBJ2-1; 9 nucleotides match TRBD2. CDR1 and CDR2 (germline): MGHRA, YSYEKL. The length of the CDR3 is 14 residues. The ends lost 4 bases at V and 3 bases at J; junction bases unmatched: 1. CDR3 protein: CASSLSGSYNEQFF. For the CDR3, the DNA is TGCGCCAGCAGCCTTAGCGGGAGCTACAATGAGCAGTTCTTC.

The CDR3 loop reads CASSNRPNTGELFF. CDR3 DNA: TGCGCCAGCAGCAACAGGCCGAACACCGGGGAGCTGTTTTTT. The chain recombines TRBV4-1 with TRBJ2-2; tentative D call: TRBD1 (5 bases). The V end lost 5 bases, the J end lost 0 bases, and 7 bases lay between the germline ends. CDR3 length equals 14 residues. Germline V gives CDR1 MGHRA, CDR2 YSYEKL.

This chain joins TRBV5-1 and TRBJ1-2; D gene uncertain. Trimming removed 3 bases from V and 2 bases from J, with 11 bases in between. The CDR3 totals 14 residues. Germline-derived CDR1 and CDR2 are SGHRS and YFSETQ. CDR3 sequence (DNA): TGCGCCAGCAGCTCCGGTACTCTCAACTATGGCTACACCTTC. Amino acid sequence: CASSSGTLNYGYTF. Combining the CDR3 with reference TRBV5-1 and TRBJ1-2 gives the whole variable domain KAGVTQTPRYLIKTRGQQVTLSCSPISGHRSVSWYQQTPGQGLQFLFEYFSETQRNKGNFPGRFSGRQFSNSRSEMNVSTLELGDSALYLCASSSGTLNYGYTFGSGTRLTVV.

This clone showed up just a few times. The V and J genes are TRBV9 and TRBJ1-6; 9 nucleotides match TRBD1. J lost 8 bases, V lost 7 bases, and 10 bases had no gene match. This CDR3 contains 15 residues. CDR1 is SGDLS and CDR2 is YYNGEE in the germline V gene. Here the CDR3 DNA reads TGTGCCAGCGGCCCCGGCGACAGGGGGTATTCACCCCTCCACTTT. It specifies CASGPGDRGYSPLHF.

The chain employs TRBV5-1 and TRBJ1-1, with D unresolved. V was clipped by 1 base and J by 5 bases, with 9 bases between them. CDR3 length equals 13 residues. Germline CDR1 is SGHRS and CDR2 is YFSETQ. CDR3 amino acids: CASSLSGETEAFF. The DNA of the CDR3 is TGCGCCAGCAGCTTGTCCGGGGAAACTGAAGCTTTCTTT.

The J gene is TRBJ1-5, the V gene TRBV19; D is undetermined. The CDR3 spans 14 residues. The germline V gene encodes CDR1 LNHDA and CDR2 SQIVND (reference sequence). V was clipped by 6 bases and J by 3 bases, with 12 bases between them. For the CDR3, the DNA is TGTGCCAGTAGCCTCCGGGGAAACAATCAGCCCCAGCATTTT. Amino acid sequence: CASSLRGNNQPQHF. Supplemented by reference TRBV19 and TRBJ1-5, the full variable domain reads DGGITQSPKYLFRKEGQNVTLSCEQNLNHDAMYWYRQDPGQGLRLIYYSQIVNDFQKGDIAEGYSVSREKKESFPLTVTSAQKNPTAFYLCASSLRGNNQPQHFGDGTRLSIL.

This clone occurred once. This chain joins TRBV6-4 and TRBJ1-1; D is unclear. This CDR3 comprises 14 residues. V was shortened by 6 bases and J by 1 base, with 12 bases between the two germline ends. Germline CDR1 MRHNA, CDR2 SNTAGT. The CDR3 region is CASRLEVANTEAFF. CDR3 DNA: TGTGCCAGCAGACTCGAGGTAGCGAACACTGAAGCTTTCTTT.

The gene calls are TRBV5-1 and TRBJ2-7, with D unclear. This CDR3 region has 15 residues. Germline CDR1 and CDR2: SGHRS and YFSETQ. Trimming took off 3 bases at V and 3 bases at J, with 16 bases between the two ends. CDR3 residues: CASSSHRQGLYEQYF. The DNA for the CDR3 is TGCGCCAGCAGCTCGCACCGACAAGGCCTCTACGAGCAGTACTTC.

V usage is TRBV19 and J usage is TRBJ2-2, with D unresolved. This CDR3 has 12 residues. V shed 5 bases and J shed 5 bases, with 6 bases lying between them. Per the germline V gene, CDR1 is LNHDA and CDR2 is SQIVND (reference sequence). For the CDR3, the DNA is TGTGCCAGTAGTTCACGGACCGGGGAGCTGTTTTTT. Translation: CASSSRTGELFF. Supplemented by reference TRBV19 and TRBJ2-2, the full variable domain reads DGGITQSPKYLFRKEGQNVTLSCEQNLNHDAMYWYRQDPGQGLRLIYYSQIVNDFQKGDIAEGYSVSREKKESFPLTVTSAQKNPTAFYLCASSSRTGELFFGEGSRLTVL.

The chain combines TRBV5-1 with TRBJ2-5; 10 positions agree with TRBD1. Germline CDR1 SGHRS, CDR2 YFSETQ. J was trimmed by 5 bases and V by 3 bases; bases with no gene match: 7. There are 15 residues in the CDR3. Here the CDR3 DNA reads TGCGCCAGCAGCTACCGGGACAGGGGCGTCGAGACCCAGTACTTC. The encoded protein is CASSYRDRGVETQYF.

With respect to this clone: Its ends do not fully match the called genes, so a read error is possible. The V call is TRBV7-9, the J call TRBJ2-3; 7 bases are a match to TRBD2. CDR1 is SEHNR and CDR2 is FQNEAQ in the germline V gene (reference sequence). This CDR3 is 17 amino acids long. CDR3 DNA: TGTTCCAGCAGCTTAGAGGAGGGCGGGAGTTCAGCAGATACGCAGTATTTT. Translating it yields CSSSLEEGGSSADTQYF.

In this sample, this clone turned up a few times. This chain connects TRBV28 to TRBJ2-1; 12 bases fit TRBD1. The CDR3 is 15 amino acids. V lost 5 bases to trimming and J lost 8 bases; unmatched junction nucleotides: 7. CDR1 is MDHEN, CDR2 SYDVKM, per germline. CDR3 loop: CASSTGQGAADEQFF. CDR3 DNA: TGTGCCAGCAGTACGGGACAGGGGGCGGCCGATGAGCAGTTCTTC. The variable domain in full, with the rest retrieved from reference TRBV28 and TRBJ2-1, is DVKVTQSSRYLVKRTGEKVFLECVQDMDHENMFWYRQDPGLGLRLIYFSYDVKMKEKGDIPEGYSVSREKKERFSLILESASTNQTSMYLCASSTGQGAADEQFFGPGTRLTVL.

The chain joins TRBV10-3 to TRBJ2-5; 10 nucleotides line up with TRBD1. The CDR3 is 14 residues long. V shed 6 bases and J 1 base; nucleotides not matched to a gene: 2. Germline V gives CDR1 ENHRY, CDR2 SYGVKD. CDR3 loop: CAISGTGVQETQYF. CDR3 DNA sequence: TGTGCCATCAGCGGGACAGGGGTCCAAGAGACCCAGTACTTC.